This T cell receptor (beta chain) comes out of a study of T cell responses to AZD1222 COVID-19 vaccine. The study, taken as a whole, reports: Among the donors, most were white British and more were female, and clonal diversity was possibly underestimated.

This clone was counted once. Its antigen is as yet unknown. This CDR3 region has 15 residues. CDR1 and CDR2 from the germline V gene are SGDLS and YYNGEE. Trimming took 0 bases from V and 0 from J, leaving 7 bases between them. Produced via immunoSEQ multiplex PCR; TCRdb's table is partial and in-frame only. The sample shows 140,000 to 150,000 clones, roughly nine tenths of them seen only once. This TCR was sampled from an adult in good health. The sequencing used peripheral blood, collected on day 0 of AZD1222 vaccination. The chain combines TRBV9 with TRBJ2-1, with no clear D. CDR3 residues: CASSVGRSSYNEQFF. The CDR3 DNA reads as TGTGCCAGCAGCGTAGGGCGGAGCTCCTACAATGAGCAGTTCTTC. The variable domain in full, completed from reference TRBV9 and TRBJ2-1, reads DSGVTQTPKHLITATGQRVTLRCSPRSGDLSVYWYQQSLDQGLQFLIQYYNGEERAKGNILERFSAQQFPDLHSELNLSSLELGDSALYFCASSVGRSSYNEQFFGPGTRLTVL.